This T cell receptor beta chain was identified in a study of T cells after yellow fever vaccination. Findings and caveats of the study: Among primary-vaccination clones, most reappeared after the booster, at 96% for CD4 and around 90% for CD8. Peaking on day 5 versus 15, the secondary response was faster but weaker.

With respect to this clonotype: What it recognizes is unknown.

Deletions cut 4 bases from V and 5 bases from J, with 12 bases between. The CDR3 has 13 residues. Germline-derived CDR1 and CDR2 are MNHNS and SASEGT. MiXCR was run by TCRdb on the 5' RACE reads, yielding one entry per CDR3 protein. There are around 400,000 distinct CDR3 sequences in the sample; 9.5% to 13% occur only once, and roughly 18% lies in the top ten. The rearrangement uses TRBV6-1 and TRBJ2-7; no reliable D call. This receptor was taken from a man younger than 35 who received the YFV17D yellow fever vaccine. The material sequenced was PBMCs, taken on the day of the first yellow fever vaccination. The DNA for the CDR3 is TGTGCCAGCAGTGCCCAGGTTAGGGACGAGCAGTACTTC. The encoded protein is CASSAQVRDEQYF.